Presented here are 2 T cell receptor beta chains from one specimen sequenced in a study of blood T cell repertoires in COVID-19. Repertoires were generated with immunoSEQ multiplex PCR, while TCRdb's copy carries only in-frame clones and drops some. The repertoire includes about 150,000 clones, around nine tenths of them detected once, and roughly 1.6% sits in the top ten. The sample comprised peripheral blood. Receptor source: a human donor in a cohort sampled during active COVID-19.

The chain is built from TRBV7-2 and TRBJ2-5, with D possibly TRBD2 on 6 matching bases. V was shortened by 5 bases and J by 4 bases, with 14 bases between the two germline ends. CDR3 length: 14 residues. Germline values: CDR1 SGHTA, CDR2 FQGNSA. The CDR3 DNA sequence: TGTGCCAGCAGCCTCAACCGGACTACAGAGACCCAGTACTTC. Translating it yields CASSLNRTTETQYF.

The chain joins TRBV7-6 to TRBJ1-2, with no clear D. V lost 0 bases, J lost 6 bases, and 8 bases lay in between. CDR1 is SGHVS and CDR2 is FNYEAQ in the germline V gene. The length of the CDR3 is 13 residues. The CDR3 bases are TGTGCCAGCAGCTTAGCGGGGAGGGATGGCTACACCTTC. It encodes CASSLAGRDGYTF.